This TCR beta chain was found in a study of shared clonotypes between healthy human individuals. Overall study context: Sampling drew on donors who were a couple of women and three men aged 18 to 49.

General observations from the study: Naive subsets tended to show greater estimated richness than memory subsets. Expectations were that clonotype sharing among donors would be affected by sequencing depth.

Notes on this clone: The antigen is unknown.

Only CD45RO-negative cells positively selected for CCR7 counted as naive CD8 cells, so terminally differentiated effector memory CD45RA+ cells were excluded. The donors were all Caucasian adults (living in Nashville, Tennessee). Using immunoSEQ multiplex PCR, the repertoire was profiled, and TCRdb retains in-frame clones only, with some absent. Here the sample spans some 2,100,000 clones, approximately 94% being singletons. CDR1 and CDR2 from the germline V gene are MNHEY and SVGAGI. Trimming took off 2 bases at V and 2 bases at J, with 13 bases between the two ends. The length of the CDR3 is 15 residues.

This TCR was sampled from a young man in good health. Some clones in this sample may be carry-over from other donors' samples. This chain joins TRBV6-5 and TRBJ2-7; D not certain. The source material was naive CD8+ T cells from PBMCs. CDR3 DNA: TGTGCCAGCAGTTACGGTAGGGTAAAACCCTACGAGCAGTACTTC. Translated: CASSYGRVKPYEQYF.